These 28 T cell receptor beta chains were sequenced from one sample in a study of cytomegalovirus exposure and HLA in healthy donors. Sequenced by immunoSEQ multiplex PCR; TCRdb stores in-frame clones only, minus some. This table holds about 57,000 clones, 93% found once. The sample comprised PBMCs. These receptors were collected from a woman aged 18-29 years in good health and CMV-seronegative.

This clone was detected once. V is TRBV30 and J is TRBJ2-3; 7 bases map to TRBD1. CDR1 GTSNPN and CDR2 SVGIG come from the germline V gene (reference sequence). V lost 7 bases to trimming and J lost 3 bases; unmatched junction nucleotides: 7. The CDR3 loop spans 13 amino acids. This chain's CDR3 is CALDRVGTDTQYF. CDR3 DNA: TGTGCCTTAGACAGGGTTGGGACAGATACGCAGTATTTT.

The chain joins TRBV21-1 to TRBJ2-3; no check of the table's D call, TRBD1, against the DNA was made. TRBV21-1 is given as a pseudogene. The CDR3 is 18 amino acids. CDR3 sequence reads: CAKKVPGQGTSSTDTQYF. In nucleotides, the CDR3 is TGTGCCAAGAAGGTTCCGGGACAGGGGACGTCTAGCACAGATACGCAGTATTTT.

CDR3 residues: CASRYRGQGREKLFF. The CDR3 DNA reads TGTGCCAGCAGGTACCGCGGACAGGGCCGGGAAAAACTGTTTTTT. The V and J genes are TRBV7-8 and TRBJ1-4; 8 nucleotides line up with TRBD1. Per germline, CDR1 SGHVS and CDR2 FQNEAQ. This CDR3 is built from 15 residues. With 6 bases clipped from V and 8 bases from J, the junction kept 11 bases outside the gene matches.

The chain employs TRBV7-3 and TRBJ2-5, with 12 bases identical to TRBD2. Germline CDR1 reads SGHTA; CDR2 reads FQGTGA. V trimming: 5 bases; J trimming: 0 bases; junction bases outside the gene matches: 7. The CDR3 consists of 17 residues. The CDR3 spells CASSPSGLAGYQETQYF. The CDR3 DNA reads as TGTGCCAGCAGCCCATCGGGACTAGCGGGCTACCAAGAGACCCAGTACTTC.

This rearrangement joins TRBV5-1 to TRBJ1-4; D is unclear. CDR1 is SGHRS, CDR2 YFSETQ, per germline. Trimming left V 0 bases short and J 1 base short, with 13 bases between. This CDR3 region has 17 residues. In DNA form, the CDR3 reads TGCGCCAGCAGCTTGGACCGGGGAGGAGGAACTAATGAAAAACTGTTTTTT. It codes for CASSLDRGGGTNEKLFF.

CDR3 in amino acids: CASSIGTVGYTGELFF. CDR3 in DNA: TGTGCCAGTAGTATAGGGACAGTCGGTTACACCGGGGAGCTGTTTTTT. J is TRBJ2-2 and V is TRBV19; D perhaps matches TRBD1 (6 bases). Germline V lookup: CDR1 LNHDA, CDR2 SQIVND (reference sequence). V shed 1 base and J shed 3 bases, with 12 bases lying between them. This CDR3 is 16 amino acids long.

The chain combines TRBV7-3 with TRBJ2-5; perhaps TRBD1 as D (5 bases). Germline CDR1 is SGHTA and CDR2 is FQGTGA. Trimming took 5 bases from V and 5 from J, leaving 12 bases between them. This CDR3 has 13 amino acids. In DNA, the CDR3 is TGTGCCAGCAGCAAAGGGGTAGGGGAGACCCAGTACTTC. Its translation: CASSKGVGETQYF.

The chain recombines TRBV6-1 with TRBJ1-2; no definite D call. Trimming took off 5 bases at V and 8 bases at J, with 15 bases between the two ends. Germline CDR1 MNHNS, CDR2 SASEGT. The CDR3 loop spans 13 amino acids. For the CDR3, the DNA is TGTGCCAGCAGTTCCAGCGGCGAGTGGGGCTACACCTTC. This gives the protein CASSSSGEWGYTF.

The chain employs TRBV5-1 and TRBJ1-1; D is unclear. V lost 3 bases to trimming and J lost 1 base, with 19 bases between them. The CDR3 sequence is 17 residues long. CDR1 is SGHRS, CDR2 YFSETQ, per germline. The CDR3 loop is CASSSLTSLGPNTEAFF. The DNA for the CDR3 is TGCGCCAGCAGCTCTCTTACTAGTCTTGGGCCGAACACTGAAGCTTTCTTT.

This clone qualifies as large (0.1 to 1%). V is TRBV6-4 and J is TRBJ1-1; 7 positions match TRBD1. There are 14 residues in the CDR3. V gave up 6 bases and J gave up 8 bases; unmatched junction bases: 12. The germline V gene encodes CDR1 MRHNA and CDR2 SNTAGT. CDR3 in DNA: TGTGCCAGCAGGAAAAAAGAGGGGGCTTCCGAAGCTTTCTTT. This gives the protein CASRKKEGASEAFF.

This clone was counted only a few times. V and J are TRBV30 and TRBJ1-2, with TRBD1 as a possible D gene (6 bases). The germline V gene has CDR1 GTSNPN and CDR2 SVGIG (reference sequence). Trimming stripped 2 bases from V and 8 bases from J, with 15 bases between. This CDR3 region has 13 residues. CDR3 nucleotide sequence: TGTGCCTGGAGTAAGGGGACATGGACGGGCTACACCTTC. Amino acids: CAWSKGTWTGYTF. Full variable domain (rest looked up from reference TRBV30 and TRBJ1-2): SQTIHQWPATLVQPVGSPLSLECTVEGTSNPNLYWYRQAAGRGLQLLFYSVGIGQISSEVPQNLSASRPQDRQFILSSKKLLLSDSGFYLCAWSKGTWTGYTFGSGTRLTVV.

The chain combines TRBV23-1 with TRBJ2-7; unclear D gene. TRBV23-1 is marked as an open reading frame, function uncertain. CDR3 length: 9 amino acids. The ends were cut back, 9 bases at V and 9 bases at J, with 9 bases in the middle. CDR3 sequence (DNA): TGCGCCAGTGGCGGCGGGCAGTACGTC. As protein: CASGGGQYV.

The chain carries TRBV7-2 and TRBJ2-1; 8 bases align to TRBD2. This CDR3 has 14 residues. Germline assignment: CDR1 SGHTA and CDR2 FQGNSA. The V and J ends lost 3 bases and 9 bases, in that order; junction bases with no gene match: 7. In DNA, the CDR3 is TGTGCCAGCAGCTTTTTAGGACTAGCTGGTGAGCAGTTCTTC. Residues: CASSFLGLAGEQFF.

The CDR3 sequence is CATSRERSVPTEAFF. CDR3 nucleotides: TGTGCCACCAGCAGAGAGAGGAGCGTTCCTACTGAAGCTTTCTTT. The chain joins TRBV15 to TRBJ1-1; D not certain. V gave up 0 bases and J gave up 5 bases, with 13 bases separating them. CDR3 length: 15 residues. Germline CDR1 and CDR2: LNHNV and YYDKDF (reference sequence). The whole variable domain, remainder taken from reference TRBV15 and TRBJ1-1, is DAMVIQNPRYQVTQFGKPVTLSCSQTLNHNVMYWYQQKSSQAPKLLFHYYDKDFNNEADTPDNFQSRRPNTSFCFLDIRSPGLGDTAMYLCATSRERSVPTEAFFGQGTRLTVV.

V is TRBV28 and J is TRBJ2-7, with 10 bases identical to TRBD1. There are 15 residues in the CDR3. After removal of 7 bases from V and 2 bases from J, the junction contained 8 bases not matched to a gene. The germline V gene has CDR1 MDHEN and CDR2 SYDVKM. CDR3 nucleotide sequence: TGTGCCAGCAAACTAGGGACAGGGGCCACCTACGAGCAGTACGTC. Encoded protein: CASKLGTGATYEQYV.

The chain carries TRBV9 and TRBJ2-3, with D possibly matching TRBD2 (6 bases). V lost 0 bases to trimming and J lost 0 bases, with 11 bases between them. The germline V gene encodes CDR1 SGDLS and CDR2 YYNGEE. The CDR3 has 16 amino acids. DNA for the CDR3: TGTGCCAGCAGCGTAGGGGTAGCGGTGAGCACAGATACGCAGTATTTT. Translating it yields CASSVGVAVSTDTQYF.

The chain links TRBV7-2 to TRBJ2-7; maybe TRBD1 (6 bases). There are 15 residues in the CDR3. V was trimmed by 2 bases and J by 4 bases, leaving 15 bases between them. The germline gives CDR1 SGHTA, CDR2 FQGNSA. CDR3 loop: CASSLSGGVRYEQYF. The CDR3 DNA follows: TGTGCCAGCAGCTTATCTGGGGGCGTTCGGTACGAGCAGTACTTC. Drawing the rest from reference TRBV7-2 and TRBJ2-7, the complete variable domain is GAGVSQSPSNKVTEKGKDVELRCDPISGHTALYWYRQSLGQGLEFLIYFQGNSAPDKSGLPSDRFSAERTGGSVSTLTIQRTQQEDSAVYLCASSLSGGVRYEQYFGPGTRLTVT.

This clone was detected once. The V gene is TRBV5-1, the J gene TRBJ1-5, with 7 bases that match TRBD1. The junction had 7 bases not matched to a gene; V was cut back by 3 bases and J by 4 bases. Germline CDR1 reads SGHRS; CDR2 reads YFSETQ. The CDR3 consists of 15 residues. The CDR3 nucleotides read TGCGCCAGCAGCTCCACCGGGACAGAGAATCAGCCCCAGCATTTT. Translation gives CASSSTGTENQPQHF.

The V call is TRBV2, the J call TRBJ2-1; 7 bases are a match to TRBD2. The germline CDR1 and CDR2 sequences are SNHLY and FYNNEI. CDR3 length: 17 amino acids. After removal of 1 base from V and 6 bases from J, the junction contained 12 bases not matched to a gene. The CDR3 is CASSEDLGLAEINEQFF. CDR3 in DNA: TGTGCCAGCAGTGAAGACTTGGGGCTAGCGGAAATCAATGAGCAGTTCTTC. The complete variable domain, with remaining parts taken from reference TRBV2 and TRBJ2-1, reads EPEVTQTPSHQVTQMGQEVILRCVPISNHLYFYWYRQILGQKVEFLVSFYNNEISEKSEIFDDQFSVERPDGSNFTLKIRSTKLEDSAMYFCASSEDLGLAEINEQFFGPGTRLTVL.

The CDR3 region is CASRDRGNSPLHF. The CDR3, as DNA: TGTGCCAGCAGGGACAGAGGAAATTCACCCCTCCACTTT. The chain has TRBV2 and TRBJ1-6, with a weak D call TRBD1 (6 bases). Trimming left V 6 bases short and J 7 bases short, with 10 bases between. This CDR3 spans 13 amino acids. The germline V gene has CDR1 SNHLY and CDR2 FYNNEI.

The chain carries TRBV18 and TRBJ1-5; TRBD1 aligns across 8 bases. Germline CDR1 is KGHSH and CDR2 is LQKENI. This CDR3 contains 15 residues. V lost 6 bases to trimming and J lost 3 bases; unmatched junction nucleotides: 7. CDR3: CASSLQGGYNQPQHF. The DNA of the CDR3 is TGTGCCAGCTCCCTACAGGGGGGCTACAATCAGCCCCAGCATTTT.

This clone showed up just once. In nucleotides, the CDR3 is TGTGCCTCGACCGGGACAGGGTGGCAAGAGACCCAGTACTTC. Its protein is CASTGTGWQETQYF. This rearrangement joins TRBV2 to TRBJ2-5; 9 bases are shared with TRBD1. V lost 11 bases, J lost 2 bases, and 9 bases stayed unmatched. Germline loops: CDR1 SNHLY, CDR2 FYNNEI. This CDR3 is 14 amino acids long.

J is TRBJ1-2 and V is TRBV2; 7 positions match TRBD1. The junction had 4 bases not matched to a gene; V was cut back by 6 bases and J by 3 bases. The CDR3 runs to 13 residues. The germline gives CDR1 SNHLY, CDR2 FYNNEI. CDR3 loop: CASRGDSHYGYTF. CDR3 in DNA: TGTGCCAGCAGAGGGGACAGCCACTATGGCTACACCTTC.

This clone has a handful of counts. This rearrangement joins TRBV15 to TRBJ1-1; D may be TRBD1 (6 bases). Germline V gives CDR1 LNHNV, CDR2 YYDKDF (reference sequence). Trimming removed 5 bases at V and 7 bases at J, with 26 bases between. The CDR3 runs 17 residues. The CDR3 protein is CATSAQRLGQPSFEAFF. The CDR3 bases are TGTGCCACCAGCGCCCAACGCCTAGGACAGCCAAGCTTTGAAGCTTTCTTT.

The V call is TRBV21-1, the J call TRBJ2-3; the table's TRBD2 call for D was not verified on the DNA. TRBV21-1 is listed as a pseudogene. The CDR3 totals 18 residues. Here the CDR3 reads CASSKGGLAGSPTDTQYF. The CDR3 coding sequence is TGTGCCAGCAGCAAAGGGGGCTTAGCGGGGAGCCCCACAGATACGCAGTATTTT.

Only one count was recorded for this clone. J is TRBJ1-3 and V is TRBV7-2, with 8 nucleotides matching TRBD1. The CDR3 has 17 residues. With 6 bases clipped from V and 7 bases from J, the junction kept 17 bases outside the gene matches. Germline values: CDR1 SGHTA, CDR2 FQGNSA. The DNA for the CDR3 is TGTGCCAGCAGTCCTAGACTCAGGGGGCGTATCGCGAACACCATATATTTT. Amino acid sequence: CASSPRLRGRIANTIYF.

V usage is TRBV5-1 and J usage is TRBJ2-7, with 11 bases lining up with TRBD2. The J segment lost 5 bases and the V segment lost 0 bases, leaving 7 bases of the junction unmatched. The CDR3 is made up of 16 amino acids. Germline V CDR1 and CDR2: SGHRS, YFSETQ. The CDR3 loop is CASSLGWLAGGNEQYF. The CDR3 DNA sequence: TGCGCCAGCAGCTTGGGTTGGCTAGCGGGGGGAAACGAGCAGTACTTC. Full variable domain (outside the CDR3, taken from reference TRBV5-1 and TRBJ2-7): KAGVTQTPRYLIKTRGQQVTLSCSPISGHRSVSWYQQTPGQGLQFLFEYFSETQRNKGNFPGRFSGRQFSNSRSEMNVSTLELGDSALYLCASSLGWLAGGNEQYFGPGTRLTVT.

The CDR3 coding sequence is TGTGCCAGCATGATGGCCGGGACAGGGTCCTACGAGCAGTACTTC. It translates to CASMMAGTGSYEQYF. The J gene is TRBJ2-7, the V gene TRBV7-8, with 9 bases that match TRBD1. Germline CDR1 reads SGHVS; CDR2 reads FQNEAQ. This CDR3 has 15 amino acids. The V and J ends lost 7 bases and 1 base, in that order; junction bases with no gene match: 8.